The next 28 T cell receptor beta chains were all read from a single sample in a study of cytomegalovirus exposure and HLA in healthy donors. PCR involved 60 Vbeta and 13 Jbeta primers. Assay used: immunoSEQ multiplex PCR; TCRdb lists only in-frame clones, some missing. Of roughly 120,000 clones detected, roughly 70% appear once; the ten largest clones hold 6% to 8%. Input material: PBMCs. The source of these receptors is a man aged 40-49 years in good health and CMV-seropositive.

This clone was detected a few times. This chain uses TRBV5-4 with TRBJ1-2; D uncertain. The CDR3 has 14 residues. V lost 4 bases and J lost 13, with 23 bases in between. Germline-derived CDR1 and CDR2 are SGHNT and YYREEE (reference sequence). The DNA of the CDR3 is TGTGCCAGCAGCGGATTCTTCCGGGAGGAACCATGCACCTTC. Its protein is CASSGFFREEPCTF.

This chain uses TRBV30 with TRBJ2-1; TRBD2 aligns across 9 bases. V lost 5 bases and J lost 3; bases outside the gene matches: 8. Germline V gene sequence: CDR1 GTSNPN, CDR2 SVGIG (reference sequence). CDR3 length: 15 residues. The CDR3: CAWCLTSGYYNEQFF. CDR3 coding DNA: TGTGCCTGGTGCCTTACTAGCGGGTACTACAATGAGCAGTTCTTC.

The chain uses TRBV6-1 and TRBJ2-4; D gene uncertain. The germline CDR1 and CDR2 sequences are MNHNS and SASEGT. The CDR3 spans 14 residues. The V end was cut by 10 bases, the J end by 1 base, with 14 bases between. CDR3 protein: CATVLRSAKNIQYF. Written as DNA, the CDR3 is TGTGCCACCGTACTAAGGTCGGCCAAAAACATTCAGTACTTC.

This chain uses TRBV28 with TRBJ2-1; 10 nucleotides line up with TRBD2. J was trimmed by 8 bases and V by 7 bases; bases with no gene match: 8. Germline-derived CDR1 and CDR2 are MDHEN and SYDVKM. The CDR3 is 14 amino acids. CDR3 nucleotide sequence: TGTGCCAGCATTAAGCGGGAGGGCCTGGATGAGCAGTTCTTC. Translation: CASIKREGLDEQFF. The entire variable domain, with the rest obtained from reference TRBV28 and TRBJ2-1, is as follows: DVKVTQSSRYLVKRTGEKVFLECVQDMDHENMFWYRQDPGLGLRLIYFSYDVKMKEKGDIPEGYSVSREKKERFSLILESASTNQTSMYLCASIKREGLDEQFFGPGTRLTVL.

Points on this clone: One junction end does not reproduce the germline sequence, and a read error may be involved. The V gene is TRBV27, the J gene TRBJ2-5, with 8 bases fitting TRBD2. This CDR3 has 16 residues. CDR1 and CDR2 from the germline V gene are MNHEY and SMNVEV (reference sequence). CDR3 DNA sequence: TGTGCCAGCAGTCTATCCGGGCTCCCGGGGGGGGAGACCCAGTACTTC. Protein product: CASSLSGLPGGETQYF.

CDR3 DNA: TGTGCCAGCAGGGGTCCTAGCGGGAGGTTTTACGAGCAGTACTTC. This encodes CASRGPSGRFYEQYF. This rearrangement joins TRBV6-5 to TRBJ2-7; TRBD2 matches at 11 bases. This CDR3 comprises 15 residues. V lost 6 bases, J lost 4 bases, and 8 bases stayed unmatched. Germline V lookup: CDR1 MNHEY, CDR2 SVGAGI.

This clone was seen only a few times. This chain links TRBV27 with TRBJ2-5, with 12 bases fitting TRBD2. Germline CDR1 MNHEY, CDR2 SMNVEV (reference sequence). The CDR3 covers 15 residues. Trimming cost V 6 bases and J 5 bases; bases outside gene matches: 7. CDR3 sequence (DNA): TGTGCCAGCAGCTCGACTAGCGGGAGTCGGGAGACCCAGTACTTC. Protein: CASSSTSGSRETQYF.

The gene calls are TRBV7-8 and TRBJ2-5; D perhaps matches TRBD1 (6 bases). The CDR3 length is 16 residues. V was trimmed by 5 bases and J by 5 bases, leaving 21 bases between them. The germline V gene encodes CDR1 SGHVS and CDR2 FQNEAQ. The CDR3 loop is CASSKQGMIFRETQYF. The CDR3 DNA reads TGTGCCAGCAGCAAACAGGGCATGATTTTCCGGGAGACCCAGTACTTC. Variable domain in full (rest from reference TRBV7-8 and TRBJ2-5): GAGVSQSPRYKVAKRGQDVALRCDPISGHVSLFWYQQALGQGPEFLTYFQNEAQLDKSGLPSDRFFAERPEGSVSTLKIQRTQQEDSAVYLCASSKQGMIFRETQYFGPGTRLLVL.

J is TRBJ2-1 and V is TRBV5-1; TRBD1 matches 8 bases. This CDR3 has 16 amino acids. CDR1 and CDR2 from the germline V gene are SGHRS and YFSETQ. Unmatched junction bases numbered 12, after V lost 0 bases and J lost 10 bases. CDR3 DNA sequence: TGCGCCAGCAGCTTGGTATCCGGACAGGGTGTTCGAGAGCAGTTCTTC. Encoded protein: CASSLVSGQGVREQFF.

The V and J genes are TRBV5-1 and TRBJ2-2; no clear D. Germline V gene sequence: CDR1 SGHRS, CDR2 YFSETQ. The CDR3 contains 16 residues. The V end was cut by 5 bases, the J end by 5 bases, with 19 bases between. In DNA form, the CDR3 reads TGCGCCAGCAGTCCAAACCTCCAGCGAGGAACCGGGGAGCTGTTTTTT. This gives the protein CASSPNLQRGTGELFF.

V gene TRBV6-5 combines with J gene TRBJ2-6, with D perhaps matching TRBD1 (6 bases). CDR1 and CDR2 from the germline V gene are MNHEY and SVGAGI. Trimming left V 0 bases short and J 5 bases short, with 11 bases between. There are 16 residues in the CDR3. CDR3 coding DNA: TGTGCCAGCAGTTACTCCGGTCAGGGGAGGGCCAACGTCCTGACTTTC. Its protein product is CASSYSGQGRANVLTF.

The chain uses TRBV27 and TRBJ1-2; the D gene is possibly TRBD1 (5 bases). The germline V gene has CDR1 MNHEY and CDR2 SMNVEV (reference sequence). The CDR3 covers 13 residues. V lost 6 bases to trimming and J lost 6 bases, with 14 bases between them. The CDR3 protein is CASSGIWGNGYTF. CDR3 coding DNA: TGTGCCAGCAGCGGAATATGGGGCAATGGCTACACCTTC.

The CDR3 loop is CSVSAGVGQTQYF. CDR3 nucleotide sequence: TGCAGCGTTTCGGCAGGGGTAGGGCAGACCCAGTACTTC. The V and J genes are TRBV29-1 and TRBJ2-5; tentative D call: TRBD1 (6 bases). Trimming left V 5 bases short and J 6 bases short, with 16 bases between. CDR3 size: 13 residues. Germline CDR1 and CDR2: SQVTM and ANQGSEA. Supplemented by reference TRBV29-1 and TRBJ2-5, the full variable domain reads SAVISQKPSRDICQRGTSLTIQCQVDSQVTMMFWYRQQPGQSLTLIATANQGSEATYESGFVIDKFPISRPNLTFSTLTVSNMSPEDSSIYLCSVSAGVGQTQYFGPGTRLLVL.

CDR3 sequence: CASSVRAGLADTDTQYF. Written as DNA, the CDR3 is TGTGCCAGCAGCGTCCGCGCAGGGTTAGCGGACACAGATACGCAGTATTTT. The chain employs TRBV9 and TRBJ2-3; D is perhaps TRBD2 (6 bases). This CDR3 has 17 amino acids. Trimming left V 2 bases short and J 2 bases short, with 18 bases between. Germline V gives CDR1 SGDLS, CDR2 YYNGEE.

This rearrangement joins TRBV5-1 to TRBJ2-2, with D possibly matching TRBD1 (6 bases). This CDR3 is 14 amino acids long. Deletions cut 7 bases from V and 3 bases from J, with 13 bases between. Germline lookup yields CDR1 SGHRS and CDR2 YFSETQ. CDR3 amino acids: CASWGLADTGELFF. CDR3 DNA: TGCGCCAGCTGGGGGCTAGCCGACACCGGGGAGCTGTTTTTT.

The rearrangement links TRBV5-1 to TRBJ1-1, with D possibly TRBD1 on 6 matching bases. In germline, CDR1 is SGHRS, CDR2 YFSETQ. Deletions cut 4 bases from V and 0 bases from J, with 19 bases between. This CDR3 comprises 17 residues. CDR3 sequence (DNA): TGCGCCAGCAGCCTCGCCACAGGGCTACCCATGAACACTGAAGCTTTCTTT. Its protein product is CASSLATGLPMNTEAFF.

V and J are TRBV30 and TRBJ1-6, with a weak D call TRBD1 (5 bases). The V end was cut by 2 bases, the J end by 0 bases, with 8 bases between. Germline V gives CDR1 GTSNPN, CDR2 SVGIG (reference sequence). The CDR3 is 15 amino acids. DNA for the CDR3: TGTGCCTGGAGTACGGGGGGCTCCTATAATTCACCCCTCCACTTT. This gives the protein CAWSTGGSYNSPLHF.

The CDR3 DNA follows: TGTGCCAGCAGTGAAGCTAGGGACAGTTCCTACGAGCAGTACTTC. Amino acid sequence: CASSEARDSSYEQYF. V usage is TRBV2 and J usage is TRBJ2-7; 7 bases map to TRBD1. Germline trimming cut 0 bases from V and 1 base from J; bases unmatched to any gene: 3. CDR1 and CDR2 from the germline V gene are SNHLY and FYNNEI. This CDR3 spans 15 amino acids.

V and J are TRBV18 and TRBJ1-3; D remains ambiguous. Per the germline V gene, CDR1 is KGHSH and CDR2 is LQKENI. The CDR3 is 15 amino acids. Trimming pared 5 bases from V and 2 bases from J, leaving 13 bases between. The CDR3 spells CASSKSEKTGNTIYF. CDR3 bases: TGTGCCAGCTCAAAATCGGAGAAGACTGGAAACACCATATATTTT.

V and J are TRBV4-1 and TRBJ2-5; perhaps TRBD1 as D (5 bases). Looked up from germline, CDR1 is MGHRA and CDR2 is YSYEKL. The CDR3 is 14 amino acids. Trimming took 1 base from V and 2 from J, leaving 8 bases between them. CDR3 nucleotide sequence: TGCGCCAGCAGCCAAGCCCCAGGGCAAGAGACCCAGTACTTC. Protein product: CASSQAPGQETQYF.

This chain joins TRBV2 and TRBJ1-2, with a tentative D call TRBD1 (5 bases). CDR3 length equals 13 residues. Germline CDR1 reads SNHLY; CDR2 reads FYNNEI. Trimming shortened V by 3 bases and J by 4 bases, and 9 bases separated the two germline ends. The CDR3 is CASSEEGLYGYTF. The DNA for the CDR3 is TGTGCCAGCAGTGAGGAGGGACTCTATGGCTACACCTTC.

The rearrangement links TRBV28 to TRBJ1-2, with D possibly TRBD1 on 5 matching bases. Looked up from germline, CDR1 is MDHEN and CDR2 is SYDVKM. CDR3 length: 11 amino acids. The V and J ends lost 6 bases and 5 bases respectively, with 7 bases between them. The CDR3, as DNA: TGTGCCAGCAGCCAGGGATATGGCTACACCTTC. Translated: CASSQGYGYTF.

V is TRBV4-1 and J is TRBJ1-1; 7 bases line up with TRBD1. The CDR3 sequence is 15 residues long. V gave up 0 bases and J gave up 3 bases; unmatched junction bases: 4. The germline V gene has CDR1 MGHRA and CDR2 YSYEKL. CDR3 sequence: CASSQDQTGYTEAFF. The CDR3 DNA is TGCGCCAGCAGCCAAGACCAGACAGGGTACACTGAAGCTTTCTTT.

CDR3 loop: CASSARGPNTEAFF. CDR3 DNA: TGTGCCAGCAGCGCTAGAGGGCCGAACACTGAAGCTTTCTTT. The chain couples TRBV9 to TRBJ1-1, with D uncertain. Germline-derived CDR1 and CDR2 are SGDLS and YYNGEE. V lost 3 bases to trimming and J lost 1 base, with 10 bases between them. The CDR3 loop spans 14 amino acids. The full variable domain, its missing parts supplied by reference TRBV9 and TRBJ1-1, is DSGVTQTPKHLITATGQRVTLRCSPRSGDLSVYWYQQSLDQGLQFLIQYYNGEERAKGNILERFSAQQFPDLHSELNLSSLELGDSALYFCASSARGPNTEAFFGQGTRLTVV.

This clone was seen a few times. This chain uses TRBV19 with TRBJ2-1; TRBD1 matches 7 bases. Per the germline V gene, CDR1 is LNHDA and CDR2 is SQIVND (reference sequence). The CDR3 loop spans 15 amino acids. V dropped 3 bases and J dropped 9; count of bases not matched to a gene: 11. CDR3 sequence: CASSMVGGLNGEQFF. Written as DNA, the CDR3 is TGTGCCAGTAGTATGGTAGGGGGCCTCAACGGTGAGCAGTTCTTC.

The rearrangement uses TRBV27 and TRBJ2-1; TRBD2 matches at 12 bases. Losses at the gene ends were 2 bases for V and 4 bases for J; bases not matched to a gene: 3. CDR1 is MNHEY, CDR2 SMNVEV, per germline (reference sequence). This CDR3 is built from 16 residues. The chain's CDR3 is CASSLLAGGPYNEQFF. The CDR3 DNA is TGTGCCAGCAGTTTACTAGCGGGAGGGCCTTACAATGAGCAGTTCTTC.

This chain uses TRBV9 with TRBJ2-1; 10 bases fit TRBD1. V lost 6 bases, J lost 6 bases, and 15 bases stayed unmatched. CDR3 size: 17 residues. Looked up from germline, CDR1 is SGDLS and CDR2 is YYNGEE. The CDR3 DNA sequence: TGTGCCAGCACCCACGGCCAGGGGGGACAGGGGTCCAATGAGCAGTTCTTC. This gives the protein CASTHGQGGQGSNEQFF. The whole variable domain, filled in from reference TRBV9 and TRBJ2-1, reads DSGVTQTPKHLITATGQRVTLRCSPRSGDLSVYWYQQSLDQGLQFLIQYYNGEERAKGNILERFSAQQFPDLHSELNLSSLELGDSALYFCASTHGQGGQGSNEQFFGPGTRLTVL.

This clone was seen a few times. The chain carries TRBV5-4 and TRBJ2-5, with 11 bases aligning to TRBD2. The CDR3 is 16 amino acids. Trimming took 3 bases from V and 3 from J; bases not matched to a gene: 7. Germline CDR1 SGHNT, CDR2 YYREEE (reference sequence). CDR3 loop: CASSSPTTSGEETQYF. The CDR3 DNA reads TGTGCCAGCAGCTCCCCCACGACTAGCGGGGAAGAGACCCAGTACTTC. Drawing the rest from reference TRBV5-4 and TRBJ2-5, the complete variable domain is ETGVTQSPTHLIKTRGQQVTLRCSSQSGHNTVSWYQQALGQGPQFIFQYYREEENGRGNFPPRFSGLQFPNYSSELNVNALELDDSALYLCASSSPTTSGEETQYFGPGTRLLVL.